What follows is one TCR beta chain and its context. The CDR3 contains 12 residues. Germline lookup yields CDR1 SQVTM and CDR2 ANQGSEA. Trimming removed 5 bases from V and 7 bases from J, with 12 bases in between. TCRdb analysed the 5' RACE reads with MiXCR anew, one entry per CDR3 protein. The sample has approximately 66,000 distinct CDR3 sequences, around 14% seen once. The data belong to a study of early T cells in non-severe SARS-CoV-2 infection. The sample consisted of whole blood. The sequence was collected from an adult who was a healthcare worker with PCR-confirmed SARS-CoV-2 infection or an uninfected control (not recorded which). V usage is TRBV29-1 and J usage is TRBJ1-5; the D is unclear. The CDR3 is CSVIFPGQPQHF. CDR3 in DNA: TGCAGCGTTATTTTCCCCGGACAGCCCCAGCATTTT.